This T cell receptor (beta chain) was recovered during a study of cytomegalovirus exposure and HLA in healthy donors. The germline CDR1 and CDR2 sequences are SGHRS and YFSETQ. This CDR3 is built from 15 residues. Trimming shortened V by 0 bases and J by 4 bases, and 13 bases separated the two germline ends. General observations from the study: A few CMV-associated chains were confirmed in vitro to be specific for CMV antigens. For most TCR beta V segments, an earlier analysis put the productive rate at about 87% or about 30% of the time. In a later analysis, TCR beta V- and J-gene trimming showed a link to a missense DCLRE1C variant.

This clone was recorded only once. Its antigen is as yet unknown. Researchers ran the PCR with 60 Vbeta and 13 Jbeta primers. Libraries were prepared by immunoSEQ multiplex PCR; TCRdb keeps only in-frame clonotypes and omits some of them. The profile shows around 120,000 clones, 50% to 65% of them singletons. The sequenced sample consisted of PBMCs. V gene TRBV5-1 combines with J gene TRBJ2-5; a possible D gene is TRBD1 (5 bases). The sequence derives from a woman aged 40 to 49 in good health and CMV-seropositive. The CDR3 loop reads CASSLDLGRGETQYF. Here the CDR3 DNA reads TGCGCCAGCAGCTTGGATCTGGGGCGCGGAGAGACCCAGTACTTC.